The text below deals with one TCR beta chain. Its cognate antigen is unknown. CDR1 is LNHNV, CDR2 YYDKDF, per germline (reference sequence). Trimming removed 5 bases from V and 2 bases from J, with 10 bases in between. This CDR3 is 13 amino acids long. The repertoire was sequenced with immunoSEQ multiplex PCR; TCRdb's copy has only in-frame clones and lacks some. This table has around 76,000 clones, approximately 94% appearing once. The entry originates in a study of graft-versus-host responses after intestinal transplantation. In the study overall: After anti-thymocyte globulin induction, recipients took tacrolimus and steroids for around three years.

Study-level points and caveats: There were GvH clones found in recipient marrow, and some of them appeared first in ileum or blood. Allograft graft-versus-host to host-versus-graft clonal ratios ran high in patients with graft-donor T cell macrochimerism.

This specimen was unstimulated CD8+ T cells sorted from spleen or lymph node cells, taken before intestinal transplant. The chain recombines TRBV15 with TRBJ2-7; no definite D call. This TCR was recovered from a human donor who received an intestinal transplant. The CDR3 DNA is TGTGCCACCAGCCACAGATACCCCTACGAGCAGTACTTC. It is translated as CATSHRYPYEQYF. Full variable domain (remainder filled in from reference TRBV15 and TRBJ2-7): DAMVIQNPRYQVTQFGKPVTLSCSQTLNHNVMYWYQQKSSQAPKLLFHYYDKDFNNEADTPDNFQSRRPNTSFCFLDIRSPGLGDTAMYLCATSHRYPYEQYFGPGTRLTVT.